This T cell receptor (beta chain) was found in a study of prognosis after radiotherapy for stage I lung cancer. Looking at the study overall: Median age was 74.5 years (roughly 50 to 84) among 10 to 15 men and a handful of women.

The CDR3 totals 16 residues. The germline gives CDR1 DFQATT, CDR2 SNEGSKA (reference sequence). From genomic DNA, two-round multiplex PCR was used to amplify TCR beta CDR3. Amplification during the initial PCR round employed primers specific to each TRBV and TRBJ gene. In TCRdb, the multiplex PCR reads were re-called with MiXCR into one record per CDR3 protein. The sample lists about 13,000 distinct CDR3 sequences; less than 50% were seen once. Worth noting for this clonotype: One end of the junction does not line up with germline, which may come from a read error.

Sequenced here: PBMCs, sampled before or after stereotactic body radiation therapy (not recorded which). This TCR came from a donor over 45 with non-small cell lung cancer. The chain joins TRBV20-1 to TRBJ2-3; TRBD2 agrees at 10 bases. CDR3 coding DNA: TGCATTGTATCTAGCGGGAGCGGGTTGTGCACAGATACGCGGTATTTT. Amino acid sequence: CIVSSGSGLCTDTRYF.